A single sample gave rise to the 30 T cell receptor beta chains below, sequenced in a study of shared clonotypes between healthy human individuals. Using immunoSEQ multiplex PCR, the repertoire was profiled, and TCRdb retains in-frame clones only, with some absent. The sample lists 980,000 or so clones, approximately 76% occurring once. Sequenced sample: memory CD4+ T cells sorted from blood. Stated subset: CD45RA-negative fraction. Every receptor here comes from a man younger than 35 in good health.

The chain carries TRBV7-9 and TRBJ2-7, with TRBD1 matching 7 bases. From germline, CDR1 is SEHNR and CDR2 FQNEAQ (reference sequence). There are 14 residues in the CDR3. V shed 0 bases, J shed 7 bases, and the junction held 6 bases outside the gene matches. CDR3 sequence (DNA): TGTGCCAGCAGCTTAGCTGAGGGGGCCGGTGAGCAGTACTTC. It translates to CASSLAEGAGEQYF. Supplemented by reference TRBV7-9 and TRBJ2-7, the full variable domain reads DTGVSQNPRHKITKRGQNVTFRCDPISEHNRLYWYRQTLGQGPEFLTYFQNEAQLEKSRLLSDRFSAERPKGSFSTLEIQRTEQGDSAMYLCASSLAEGAGEQYFGPGTRLTVT.

The chain recombines TRBV9 with TRBJ1-2; 10 nucleotides agree with TRBD1. The CDR3 is made up of 14 amino acids. J lost 13 bases, V lost 3 bases, and 12 bases had no gene match. Germline CDR1 is SGDLS and CDR2 is YYNGEE. The CDR3 reads CASSASGTGAQCTF. CDR3 nucleotide sequence: TGTGCCAGCAGCGCTTCCGGGACAGGGGCCCAGTGCACCTTC. Based on the CDR3 plus reference TRBV9 and TRBJ1-2, the full variable domain is DSGVTQTPKHLITATGQRVTLRCSPRSGDLSVYWYQQSLDQGLQFLIQYYNGEERAKGNILERFSAQQFPDLHSELNLSSLELGDSALYFCASSASGTGAQCTFGSGTRLTVV.

The chain couples TRBV11-2 to TRBJ2-5; D is unclear. V was trimmed by 5 bases and J by 2 bases, leaving 15 bases between them. The CDR3 has 15 residues. Germline V gene lookup returns CDR1 SGHAT and CDR2 FQNNGV. In nucleotides, the CDR3 is TGTGCCAGCAGCCCCCTGGGTACTATTCAAGAGACCCAGTACTTC. This encodes CASSPLGTIQETQYF.

The rearrangement uses TRBV2 and TRBJ2-7, with 12 bases lining up with TRBD2. CDR1 and CDR2 from the germline V gene are SNHLY and FYNNEI. V lost 6 bases to trimming and J lost 7 bases; unmatched junction nucleotides: 10. The CDR3 consists of 15 residues. CDR3 bases: TGTGCCAGCAGCGAGCAGGGACTAGCGGGTGCTGAGCAGTACTTC. Its protein is CASSEQGLAGAEQYF.

The chain has TRBV5-4 and TRBJ1-4; D is possibly TRBD1 (6 bases). The V end was cut by 4 bases, the J end by 6 bases, with 13 bases between. This CDR3 spans 14 amino acids. Germline values: CDR1 SGHNT, CDR2 YYREEE (reference sequence). The CDR3 nucleotides are TGTGCCAGCAGCAAACAGGGCGTTGATGAAAAACTGTTTTTT. Encoded protein: CASSKQGVDEKLFF.

The chain links TRBV5-1 to TRBJ1-6; the D is unclear. The length of the CDR3 is 14 residues. Germline V gives CDR1 SGHRS, CDR2 YFSETQ. V was shortened by 0 bases and J by 8 bases, with 9 bases between the two germline ends. The CDR3 here is CASSLENGYSPLHF. In DNA form, the CDR3 reads TGCGCCAGCAGCTTGGAGAACGGGTATTCACCCCTCCACTTT.

This clone showed up just a few times. The chain recombines TRBV10-3 with TRBJ2-5; no reliable D call. The germline CDR1 and CDR2 sequences are ENHRY and SYGVKD. This CDR3 region has 13 residues. Trimming shortened V by 3 bases and J by 5 bases, and 10 bases separated the two germline ends. CDR3: CAISDGVFETQYF. DNA of the CDR3: TGTGCCATCAGTGATGGGGTGTTTGAGACCCAGTACTTC.

The chain links TRBV6-5 to TRBJ1-1; D uncertain. The CDR3 loop spans 13 amino acids. Per germline, CDR1 MNHEY and CDR2 SVGAGI. Trimming removed 6 bases at V and 1 base at J, with 9 bases between. CDR3 amino acids: CASRVTPNTEAFF. CDR3 bases: TGTGCCAGCAGAGTCACCCCGAACACTGAAGCTTTCTTT.

CDR3 residues: CATSPSQGSYEQYF. CDR3 bases: TGTGCCACCAGCCCCTCACAGGGTTCCTACGAGCAGTACTTC. The chain is built from TRBV15 and TRBJ2-7, with D possibly TRBD1 on 6 matching bases. V lost 5 bases and J 1 base, leaving 12 bases between the germline ends. Looked up from germline, CDR1 is LNHNV and CDR2 is YYDKDF (reference sequence). This CDR3 comprises 14 residues.

There are a few counts of this clone. The V gene is TRBV29-1, the J gene TRBJ1-4, with D possibly matching TRBD1 (6 bases). This CDR3 has 15 residues. V dropped 6 bases and J dropped 0 bases, with 14 bases sitting between them. Germline lookup yields CDR1 SQVTM and CDR2 ANQGSEA. The CDR3 region is CSVRGDQSTNEKLFF. The CDR3 nucleotides read TGCAGCGTGAGGGGGGACCAATCAACTAATGAAAAACTGTTTTTT.

The chain joins TRBV5-6 to TRBJ1-1; D is unclear. This CDR3 contains 14 residues. Per the germline V gene, CDR1 is SGHDT and CDR2 is YYEEEE. The V gene lost 2 bases and the J gene lost 7 bases, with 15 bases spanning the gap. As DNA, the CDR3 is TGTGCCAGCAGCTTACTTTACAGCTCCAGTGAAGCTTTCTTT. It codes for CASSLLYSSSEAFF.

As for this clone: Other DNA sequences from this sample encode an identical CDR3 as well. The rearrangement links TRBV2 to TRBJ1-4; the match to TRBD1 covers 9 bases. Germline loops: CDR1 SNHLY, CDR2 FYNNEI. This CDR3 has 12 residues. With 4 bases clipped from V and 11 bases from J, the junction kept 2 bases outside the gene matches. The CDR3 region has the DNA TGTGCCAGCAGTGCTGACAGGGGGAAACTGTTTTTT. It yields the protein CASSADRGKLFF.

Only one count was recorded for this clone. The V gene is TRBV10-3, the J gene TRBJ1-6; 7 bases match TRBD1. V lost 2 bases and J lost 7; bases outside the gene matches: 5. Germline V gene sequence: CDR1 ENHRY, CDR2 SYGVKD. The CDR3 has 15 amino acids. The CDR3 DNA follows: TGTGCCATCAGTGAGATACAACAGGGGAATTCACCCCTCCACTTT. This sequence encodes CAISEIQQGNSPLHF.

The sample holds a few counts of this clone. This chain joins TRBV19 and TRBJ2-1; 12 bases are a match to TRBD2. The trim removed 3 bases at V and 5 bases at J, leaving 11 bases unmatched. Germline CDR1 reads LNHDA; CDR2 reads SQIVND (reference sequence). The CDR3 is 18 amino acids. The CDR3 sequence is CASSMNRLAGGLDNEQFF. CDR3 sequence (DNA): TGTGCCAGTAGTATGAATCGGCTAGCGGGAGGGCTTGACAATGAGCAGTTCTTC.

The chain links TRBV5-6 to TRBJ2-1; D is undetermined. The CDR3 length is 13 residues. Germline V gene sequence: CDR1 SGHDT, CDR2 YYEEEE. Trimming pared 4 bases from V and 7 bases from J, leaving 12 bases between. The CDR3 DNA reads TGTGCCAGCAGCCCCGACGTGGGGAATGAGCAGTTCTTC. This translates into CASSPDVGNEQFF.

The J gene is TRBJ2-1, the V gene TRBV4-3, with a possible D match to TRBD2 (6 bases). Trimming took off 2 bases at V and 9 bases at J, with 8 bases between the two ends. The length of the CDR3 is 12 residues. CDR1 and CDR2 (germline): LGHNA, YSLEER. The CDR3 sequence is CASSQTEGEQFF. The CDR3 DNA follows: TGCGCCAGCAGCCAAACGGAGGGTGAGCAGTTCTTC.

In its sample, this clone was seen once. This chain joins TRBV7-9 and TRBJ2-5, with 15 bases that match TRBD2. CDR1 SEHNR and CDR2 FQNEAQ come from the germline V gene (reference sequence). This CDR3 spans 15 amino acids. V lost 8 bases, J lost 3 bases, and 4 bases stayed unmatched. CDR3 in amino acids: CASGLAGGPKETQYF. DNA of the CDR3: TGTGCCAGCGGACTAGCGGGAGGGCCCAAAGAGACCCAGTACTTC.

Only one count was recorded for this clone. The chain uses TRBV29-1 and TRBJ2-7, with D perhaps matching TRBD1 (5 bases). The V and J ends lost 7 bases and 4 bases respectively, with 11 bases between them. The CDR3 loop spans 11 amino acids. CDR1 is SQVTM and CDR2 is ANQGSEA in the germline V gene. CDR3 sequence reads: CSGQTPYEQYF. CDR3 DNA: TGCAGCGGACAGACTCCATACGAGCAGTACTTC.

V gene TRBV18 combines with J gene TRBJ2-1, with D possibly being TRBD2 (5 bases). V was trimmed by 0 bases and J by 0 bases, leaving 9 bases between them. Germline CDR1 and CDR2: KGHSH and LQKENI. This CDR3 contains 16 residues. The CDR3 DNA sequence: TGTGCCAGCTCACCACCTAGCGACAACTCCTACAATGAGCAGTTCTTC. It translates to CASSPPSDNSYNEQFF.

The chain employs TRBV11-2 and TRBJ1-5; D gene unclear. The CDR3 sequence is 15 residues long. V was cut by 8 bases and J by 0 bases, with 14 bases left in between. Germline V lookup: CDR1 SGHAT, CDR2 FQNNGV. The CDR3 bases are TGTGCCAGCGAGCTAGGAGGAGGTAGCAATCAGCCCCAGCATTTT. Translating it yields CASELGGGSNQPQHF.

This chain joins TRBV5-1 and TRBJ2-5, with 8 bases matching TRBD2. The CDR3 loop spans 16 amino acids. Trimming cost V 4 bases and J 2 bases; bases outside gene matches: 10. CDR1 and CDR2 (germline): SGHRS, YFSETQ. The CDR3 loop reads CASSQSLPGGQETQYF. The CDR3, as DNA: TGCGCCAGCAGCCAATCTCTGCCGGGGGGGCAAGAGACCCAGTACTTC.

This rearrangement joins TRBV7-6 to TRBJ2-5, with D possibly matching TRBD2 (6 bases). The CDR3 spans 15 residues. The V end lost 1 base, the J end lost 2 bases, and 11 bases lay between the germline ends. Per germline, CDR1 SGHVS and CDR2 FNYEAQ. In nucleotides, the CDR3 is TGTGCCAGCAGCTTAGAGGTAGCGGCTCAAGAGACCCAGTACTTC. It codes for CASSLEVAAQETQYF.

This clone has ten or more counts. The CDR3 protein is CASSQTTSGFIQYF. In DNA, the CDR3 is TGTGCCAGCAGCCAAACGACTAGCGGGTTCATTCAGTACTTC. V gene TRBV9 combines with J gene TRBJ2-4; 10 positions agree with TRBD2. The J segment lost 9 bases and the V segment lost 4 bases, leaving 7 bases of the junction unmatched. CDR1 is SGDLS, CDR2 YYNGEE, per germline. The CDR3 loop spans 14 amino acids.

This clone appeared a few times. V usage is TRBV11-2 and J usage is TRBJ1-2; TRBD1 might be the D (6 bases). Trimming left V 0 bases short and J 4 bases short, with 12 bases between. This CDR3 is 15 amino acids long. Germline CDR1 is SGHAT and CDR2 is FQNNGV. The CDR3 DNA sequence: TGTGCCAGCAGCTTAGATTCCAGGGGAGCCTATGGCTACACCTTC. It codes for CASSLDSRGAYGYTF. Full variable domain (outside the CDR3, taken from reference TRBV11-2 and TRBJ1-2): EAGVAQSPRYKIIEKRQSVAFWCNPISGHATLYWYQQILGQGPKLLIQFQNNGVVDDSQLPKDRFSAERLKGVDSTLKIQPAKLEDSAVYLCASSLDSRGAYGYTFGSGTRLTVV.

This clone was observed once. The chain recombines TRBV20-1 with TRBJ2-1; tentative D call: TRBD1 (5 bases). Germline V CDR1 and CDR2: DFQATT, SNEGSKA (reference sequence). Between the trimmed V and J ends, which lost 3 bases and 9 bases, there was a span of 9 bases. There are 11 residues in the CDR3. The CDR3 DNA sequence: TGCAGTGCTAGGTCAGGGTTTGAGCAGTTCTTC. Protein: CSARSGFEQFF.

The V and J genes are TRBV5-3 and TRBJ2-3; D gene unclear. TRBV5-3 is an open reading frame whose function is uncertain. The CDR3 has 19 residues. Trimming left V 0 bases short and J 3 bases short, with 23 bases between. The CDR3 protein is CARSLAVSWSCGRTDTQYF. CDR3 nucleotides: TGTGCCAGAAGCTTGGCTGTTAGTTGGAGTTGTGGTCGTACAGATACGCAGTATTTT.

This chain joins TRBV18 and TRBJ2-7; 7 nucleotides agree with TRBD1. Germline V lookup: CDR1 KGHSH, CDR2 LQKENI. J was trimmed by 5 bases and V by 1 base; bases with no gene match: 2. This CDR3 is built from 13 residues. The CDR3 region has the DNA TGTGCCAGCTCACCACAGGGGGCTAACGAGCAGTACTTC. It encodes CASSPQGANEQYF.

CDR3 in amino acids: CASSLAPGQGYEQYF. DNA of the CDR3: TGTGCCAGCAGCTTAGCACCGGGACAGGGCTACGAGCAGTACTTC. The V gene is TRBV7-4, the J gene TRBJ2-7, with 9 nucleotides matching TRBD1. V dropped 0 bases and J dropped 3; count of bases not matched to a gene: 3. Germline V gives CDR1 SGHVT, CDR2 SQSDAQ. The CDR3 has 15 amino acids.

The chain uses TRBV7-6 and TRBJ2-1, with 13 bases identical to TRBD2. The CDR3 runs 19 residues. CDR1 is SGHVS and CDR2 is FNYEAQ in the germline V gene. V trimming: 2 bases; J trimming: 5 bases; junction bases outside the gene matches: 12. CDR3 nucleotide sequence: TGTGCCAGCAGCTTAAACCCCGGACTAGCGGGGGCAAGCGACAATGAGCAGTTCTTC. Its translation: CASSLNPGLAGASDNEQFF.

This clone was picked up a small number of times. This chain links TRBV6-5 with TRBJ2-7, with D maybe TRBD1 (6 bases). Looked up from germline, CDR1 is MNHEY and CDR2 is SVGAGI. Between the trimmed V and J ends, which lost 6 bases and 0 bases, there was a span of 9 bases. The CDR3 spans 13 residues. This CDR3 reads CASRRTDSYEQYF. In DNA form, the CDR3 reads TGTGCCAGCAGGCGGACAGACTCCTACGAGCAGTACTTC.